The rows below give T cell receptor beta chains drawn from one sample of a study of blood T cell repertoires in COVID-19. Assay used: immunoSEQ multiplex PCR; TCRdb lists only in-frame clones, some missing. Here the sample spans 200,000 or so clones, approximately 80% being singletons. Material: peripheral blood. Every receptor here comes from a woman older than 75 with acute or convalescent COVID-19. Each CDR3 is given with its conserved first and last residue.

V gene	J gene	CDR3 protein
TRBV6-2/TRBV6-3	TRBJ1-5	CASSRLGQGVQPQHF
TRBV4-1	TRBJ1-2	CASSQGPTGTNYGYTF
TRBV7-3	TRBJ2-3	CASSVRGTTDTQYF
TRBV28	TRBJ2-7	CASSLQGTTTYEQYF
TRBV19	TRBJ1-2	CASSDRAGYGYTF
TRBV18	TRBJ2-7	CASSPPAGVPYEQYF
TRBV12-3/TRBV12-4	TRBJ2-7	CASSAGTTEQYF
TRBV6-2/TRBV6-3	TRBJ1-6	CASSWRQGARNSPLHF
TRBV19	TRBJ1-2	CASSIAGGGYGYTF
TRBV4-3	TRBJ2-1	CASSQDLARYNEQFF
TRBV7-9	TRBJ1-4	CASSTSPGLANEKLFF
TRBV5-1	TRBJ1-1	CASSLGWQGVNTEAFF
TRBV4-3	TRBJ1-2	CASSQDARVGGYTF
TRBV5-1	TRBJ2-7	CASSLVPGKSEQYF
TRBV9	TRBJ2-2	CASRGGVNTGELFF
TRBV6-4	TRBJ2-1	CASRASGDPRQFF
TRBV28	TRBJ2-3	CASSLELAGGVDTQYF
TRBV10-3	TRBJ1-1	CAISERGTGTEAFF
TRBV7-2	TRBJ2-2	CASSLMLGQGTGELFF
TRBV19	TRBJ2-7	CASSSLGTEHSYEQYF
TRBV30	TRBJ1-4	CAWSSSPGGFNEKLFF
TRBV20-1	TRBJ2-7	CSANWGGLEYF
TRBV20-1	TRBJ1-5	CSASGTANQPQHF
TRBV5-4	TRBJ2-1	CASSSGLAGGSSYNEQFF
TRBV29-1	TRBJ1-1	CSVRTARNTEAFF
TRBV27	TRBJ1-5	CASSPTNRGVGNQPQHF
TRBV11-2	TRBJ1-1	CASSLVLGLNTEAFF
TRBV19	TRBJ1-5	CASSIGQSLFQPQHF
TRBV5-1	TRBJ1-5	CASSFNGDTKQPQHF
TRBV25-1	TRBJ2-1	CASSESAGGPYNEQFF
TRBV20-1	TRBJ2-1	CSASSWANEQFF
TRBV9	TRBJ2-1	CASSVGSGGSYNEQFF
TRBV30	TRBJ1-4	CAWSVGGTEKLFF
TRBV29-1	TRBJ2-2	CSVHTEGDAYTGELFF
TRBV9	TRBJ2-3	CASSPQRVRDTQYF
TRBV19	TRBJ2-3	CASGPGGGSTDTQYF
TRBV6-2/TRBV6-3	TRBJ2-2	CASSYAGRGDTGELFF
TRBV10-3	TRBJ1-2	CAISESAPQGYGYTF
TRBV7-2	TRBJ2-2	CASSLRLAGGLNTGELFF
TRBV5-1	TRBJ2-7	CASSLGAGVSYEQYF
TRBV9	TRBJ1-2	CASSATPDPNYGHTF
TRBV10-1	TRBJ2-7	CASSESLNRTGGLVYEQYF
TRBV12-3/TRBV12-4	TRBJ2-3	CASSLRGTDTQYF